The present TCR beta chain was sequenced within a study of T and B cells in COVID-19 patients. Broader study findings: Blood from mildly ill patients while symptomatic, and early samples from severe cases, were scarce. Patients with COVID-19 reportedly showed strongly skewed T cell receptor beta variable and joining gene usage.

By proportion, this clonotype is medium-sized. Its antigen is unknown. TRB was amplified from roughly 250-500 ng of blood genomic DNA. Multiplex PCR with BIOMED2 TRB-A/B primer pools amplified TRB rearrangements. TCRdb reprocessed the multiplex PCR reads via MiXCR and lists one record per CDR3 protein. The data hold several thousand distinct CDR3 sequences, with around a third observed a single time. The ends were cut back, 5 bases at V and 2 bases at J, with 6 bases in the middle. The CDR3 is 11 residues long. CDR1 is SQVTM and CDR2 is ANQGSEA in the germline V gene. This receptor was obtained from a human donor who had recovered from COVID-19. This chain uses TRBV29-1 with TRBJ1-1; D is unresolved. Input material: blood. For the CDR3, the DNA is TGCAGCGTTAGGTTCAACACTGAAGCTTTCTTT. It encodes CSVRFNTEAFF.